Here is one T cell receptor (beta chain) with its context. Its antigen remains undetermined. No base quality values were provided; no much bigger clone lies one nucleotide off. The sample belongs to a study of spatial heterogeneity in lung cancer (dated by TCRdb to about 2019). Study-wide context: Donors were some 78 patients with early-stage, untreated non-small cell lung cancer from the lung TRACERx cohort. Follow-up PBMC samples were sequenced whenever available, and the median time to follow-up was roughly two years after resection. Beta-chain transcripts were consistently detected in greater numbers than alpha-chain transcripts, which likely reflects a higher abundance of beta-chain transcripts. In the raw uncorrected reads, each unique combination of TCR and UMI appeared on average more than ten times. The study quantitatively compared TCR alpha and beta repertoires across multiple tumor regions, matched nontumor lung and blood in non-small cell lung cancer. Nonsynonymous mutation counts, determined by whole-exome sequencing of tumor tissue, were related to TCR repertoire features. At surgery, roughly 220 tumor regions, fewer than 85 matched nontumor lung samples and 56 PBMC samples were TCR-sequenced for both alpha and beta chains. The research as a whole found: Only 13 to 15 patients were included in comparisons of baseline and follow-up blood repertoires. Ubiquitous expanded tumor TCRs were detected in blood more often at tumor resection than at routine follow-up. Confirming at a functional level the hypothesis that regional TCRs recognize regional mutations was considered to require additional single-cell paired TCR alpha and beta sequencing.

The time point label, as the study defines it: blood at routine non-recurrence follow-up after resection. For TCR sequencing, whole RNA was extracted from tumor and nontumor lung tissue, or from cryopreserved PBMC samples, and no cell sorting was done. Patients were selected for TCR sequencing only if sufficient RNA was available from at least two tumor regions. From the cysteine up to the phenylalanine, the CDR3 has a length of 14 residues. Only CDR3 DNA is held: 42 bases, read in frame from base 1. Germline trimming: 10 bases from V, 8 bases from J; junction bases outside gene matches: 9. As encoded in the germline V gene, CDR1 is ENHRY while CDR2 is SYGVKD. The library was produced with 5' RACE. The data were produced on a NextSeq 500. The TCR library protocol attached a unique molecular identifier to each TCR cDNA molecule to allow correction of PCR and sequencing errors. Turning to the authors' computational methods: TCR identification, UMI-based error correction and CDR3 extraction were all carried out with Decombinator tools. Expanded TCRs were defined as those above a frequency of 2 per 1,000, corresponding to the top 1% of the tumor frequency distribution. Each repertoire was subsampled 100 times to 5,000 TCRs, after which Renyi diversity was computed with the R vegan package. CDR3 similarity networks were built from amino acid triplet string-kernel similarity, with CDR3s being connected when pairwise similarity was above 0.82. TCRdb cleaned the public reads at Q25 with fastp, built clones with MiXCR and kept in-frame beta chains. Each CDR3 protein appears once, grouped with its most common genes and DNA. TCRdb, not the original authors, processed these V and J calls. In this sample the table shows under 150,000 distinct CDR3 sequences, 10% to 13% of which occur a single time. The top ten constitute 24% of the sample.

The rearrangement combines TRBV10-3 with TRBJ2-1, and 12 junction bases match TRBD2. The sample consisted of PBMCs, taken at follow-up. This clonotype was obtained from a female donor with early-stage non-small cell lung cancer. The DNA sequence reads TGTGCCACACAGAGGACTAGCGGGATAGATGAGCAGTTCTTC. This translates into CATQRTSGIDEQFF.